The clone carrying this T cell receptor (beta chain) has a count of ten or more. The antigen is not known. The source of the sample is a study of T-cell reconstitution after alpha-beta-depleted transplantation in children. Points from the study as a whole: Diversity of TCRbeta at day 60 was high in some patients, arising from surviving recipient T cells and thymic progenitors. By about two months after transplant, alpha-beta T cells reportedly arose from several hundred graft clones that had expanded. A year had passed since transplant, and T-cell counts and diversity by then came mostly from newly produced T cells.

Germline values: CDR1 LNHNV, CDR2 YYDKDF (reference sequence). CDR3 length: 15 amino acids. Trimming took off 5 bases at V and 2 bases at J, with 15 bases between the two ends. Preparation of the TCRbeta library used unique molecular identifiers. TCRdb re-called the PCR reads through MiXCR, storing one row per CDR3 protein. The data contain around 190,000 distinct CDR3 sequences, roughly 6.6% of them singletons. V is TRBV15 and J is TRBJ2-5; D remains unclear. Material: PBMCs, obtained before TCRalphabeta/CD19-depleted stem cell transplant. This TCR was sampled from a boy younger than 10 with acute lymphoblastic leukemia, due to receive a stem cell transplant. The CDR3 sequence is CATSPELPSQETQYF. CDR3 nucleotide sequence: TGTGCCACCAGCCCAGAACTACCAAGTCAAGAGACCCAGTACTTC.